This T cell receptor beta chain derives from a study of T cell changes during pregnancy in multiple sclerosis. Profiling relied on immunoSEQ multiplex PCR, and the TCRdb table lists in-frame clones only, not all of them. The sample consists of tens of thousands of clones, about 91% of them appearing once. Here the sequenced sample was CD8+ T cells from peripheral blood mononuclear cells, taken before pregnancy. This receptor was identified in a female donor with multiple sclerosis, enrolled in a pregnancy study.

The CDR3 region is CASSLVGQYNEQFF. CDR3 nucleotide sequence: TGTGCCAGCAGCTTAGTGGGGCAGTACAATGAGCAGTTCTTC. The chain has TRBV7-9 and TRBJ2-1; a possible D gene is TRBD1 (5 bases). In germline, CDR1 is SEHNR, CDR2 FQNEAQ (reference sequence). V gave up 1 base and J gave up 4 bases, with 8 bases separating them. The CDR3 runs 14 residues.